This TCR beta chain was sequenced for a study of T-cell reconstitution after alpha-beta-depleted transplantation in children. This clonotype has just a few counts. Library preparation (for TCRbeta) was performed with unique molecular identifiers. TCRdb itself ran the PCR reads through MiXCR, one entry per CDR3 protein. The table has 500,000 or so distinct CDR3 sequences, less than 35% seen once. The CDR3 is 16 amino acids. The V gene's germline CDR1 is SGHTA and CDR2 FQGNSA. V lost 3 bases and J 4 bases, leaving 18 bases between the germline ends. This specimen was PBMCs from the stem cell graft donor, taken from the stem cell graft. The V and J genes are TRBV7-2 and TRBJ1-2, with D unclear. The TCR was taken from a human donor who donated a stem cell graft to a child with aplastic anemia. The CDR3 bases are TGTGCCAGCAGCTTTAGGAATAGGGCGGGAGCCTATGGCTACACCTTC. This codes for CASSFRNRAGAYGYTF.